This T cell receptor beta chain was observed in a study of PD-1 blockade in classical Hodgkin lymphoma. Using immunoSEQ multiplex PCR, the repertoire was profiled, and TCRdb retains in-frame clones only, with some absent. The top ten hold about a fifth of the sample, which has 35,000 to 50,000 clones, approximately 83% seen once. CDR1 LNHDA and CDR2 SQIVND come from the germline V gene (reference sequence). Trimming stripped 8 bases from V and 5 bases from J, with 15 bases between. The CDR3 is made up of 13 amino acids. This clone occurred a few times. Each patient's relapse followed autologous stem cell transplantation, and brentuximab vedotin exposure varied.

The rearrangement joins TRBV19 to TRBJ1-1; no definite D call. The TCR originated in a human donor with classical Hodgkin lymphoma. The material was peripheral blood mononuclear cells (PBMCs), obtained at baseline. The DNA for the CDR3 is TGTGCCAGTTCGGACCGGACGAGGACTGAAGCTTTCTTT. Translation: CASSDRTRTEAFF. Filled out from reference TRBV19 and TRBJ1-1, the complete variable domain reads DGGITQSPKYLFRKEGQNVTLSCEQNLNHDAMYWYRQDPGQGLRLIYYSQIVNDFQKGDIAEGYSVSREKKESFPLTVTSAQKNPTAFYLCASSDRTRTEAFFGQGTRLTVV.